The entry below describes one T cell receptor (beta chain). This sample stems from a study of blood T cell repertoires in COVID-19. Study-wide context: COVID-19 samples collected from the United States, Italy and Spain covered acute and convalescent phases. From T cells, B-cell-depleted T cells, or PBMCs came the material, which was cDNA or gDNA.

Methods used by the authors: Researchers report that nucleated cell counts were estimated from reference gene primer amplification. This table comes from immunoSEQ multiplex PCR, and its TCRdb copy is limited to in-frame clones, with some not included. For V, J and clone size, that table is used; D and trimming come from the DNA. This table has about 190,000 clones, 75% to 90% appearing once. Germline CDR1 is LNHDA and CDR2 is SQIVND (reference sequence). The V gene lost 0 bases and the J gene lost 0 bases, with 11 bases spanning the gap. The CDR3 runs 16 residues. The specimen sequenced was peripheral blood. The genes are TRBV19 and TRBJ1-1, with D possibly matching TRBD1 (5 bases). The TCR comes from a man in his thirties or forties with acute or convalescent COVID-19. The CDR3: CASSIDHGGLNTEAFF. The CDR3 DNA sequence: TGTGCCAGTAGTATAGATCACGGGGGATTGAACACTGAAGCTTTCTTT.